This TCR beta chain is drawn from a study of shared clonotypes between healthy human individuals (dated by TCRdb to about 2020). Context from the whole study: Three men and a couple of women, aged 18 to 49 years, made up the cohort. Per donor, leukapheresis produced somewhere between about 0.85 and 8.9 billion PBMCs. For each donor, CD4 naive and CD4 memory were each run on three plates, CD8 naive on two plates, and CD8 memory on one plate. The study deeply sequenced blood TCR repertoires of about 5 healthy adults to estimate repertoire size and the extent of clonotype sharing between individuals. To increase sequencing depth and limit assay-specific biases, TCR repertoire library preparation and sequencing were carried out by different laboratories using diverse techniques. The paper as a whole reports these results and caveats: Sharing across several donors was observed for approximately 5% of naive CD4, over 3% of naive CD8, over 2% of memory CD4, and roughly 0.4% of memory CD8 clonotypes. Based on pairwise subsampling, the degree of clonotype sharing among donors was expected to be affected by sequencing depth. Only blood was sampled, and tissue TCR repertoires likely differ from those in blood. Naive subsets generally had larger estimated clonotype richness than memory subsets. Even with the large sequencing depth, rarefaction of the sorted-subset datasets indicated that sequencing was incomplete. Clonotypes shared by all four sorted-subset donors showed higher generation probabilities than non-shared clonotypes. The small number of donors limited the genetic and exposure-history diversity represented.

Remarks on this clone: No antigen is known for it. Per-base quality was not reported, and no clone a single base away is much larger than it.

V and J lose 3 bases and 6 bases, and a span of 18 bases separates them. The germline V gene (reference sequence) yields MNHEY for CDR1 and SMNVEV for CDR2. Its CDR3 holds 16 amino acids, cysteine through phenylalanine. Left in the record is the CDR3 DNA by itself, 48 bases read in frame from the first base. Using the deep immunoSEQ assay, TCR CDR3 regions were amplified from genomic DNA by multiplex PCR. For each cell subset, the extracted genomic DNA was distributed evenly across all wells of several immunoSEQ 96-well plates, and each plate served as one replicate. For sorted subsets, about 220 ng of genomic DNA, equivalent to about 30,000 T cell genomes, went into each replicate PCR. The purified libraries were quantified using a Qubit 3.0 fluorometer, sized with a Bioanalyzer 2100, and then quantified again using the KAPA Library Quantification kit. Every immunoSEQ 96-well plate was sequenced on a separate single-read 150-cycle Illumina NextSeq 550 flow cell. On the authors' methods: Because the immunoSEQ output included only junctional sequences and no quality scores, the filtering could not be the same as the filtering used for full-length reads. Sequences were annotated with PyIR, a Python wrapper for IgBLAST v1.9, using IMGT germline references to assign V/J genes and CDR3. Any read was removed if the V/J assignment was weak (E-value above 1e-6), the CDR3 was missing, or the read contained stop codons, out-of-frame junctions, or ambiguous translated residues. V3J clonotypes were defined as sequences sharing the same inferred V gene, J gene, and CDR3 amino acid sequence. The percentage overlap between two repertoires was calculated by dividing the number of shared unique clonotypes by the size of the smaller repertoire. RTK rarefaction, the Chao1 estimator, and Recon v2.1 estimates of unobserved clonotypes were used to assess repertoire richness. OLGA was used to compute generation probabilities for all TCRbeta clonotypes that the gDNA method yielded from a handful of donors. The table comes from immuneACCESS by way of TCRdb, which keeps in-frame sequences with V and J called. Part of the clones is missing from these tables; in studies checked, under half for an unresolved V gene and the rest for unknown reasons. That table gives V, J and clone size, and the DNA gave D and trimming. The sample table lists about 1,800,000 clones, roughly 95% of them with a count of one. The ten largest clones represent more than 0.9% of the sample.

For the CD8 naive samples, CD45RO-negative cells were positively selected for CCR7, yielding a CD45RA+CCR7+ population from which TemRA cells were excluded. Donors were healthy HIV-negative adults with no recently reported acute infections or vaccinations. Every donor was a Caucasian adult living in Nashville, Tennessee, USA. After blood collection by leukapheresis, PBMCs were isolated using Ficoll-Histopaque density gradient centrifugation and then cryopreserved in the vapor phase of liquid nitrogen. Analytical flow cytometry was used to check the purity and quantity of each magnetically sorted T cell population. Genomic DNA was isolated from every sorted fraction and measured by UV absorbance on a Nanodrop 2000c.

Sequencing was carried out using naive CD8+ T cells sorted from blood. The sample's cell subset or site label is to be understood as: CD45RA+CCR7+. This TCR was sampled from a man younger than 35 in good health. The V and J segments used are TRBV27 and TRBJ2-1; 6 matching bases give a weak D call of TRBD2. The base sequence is TGTGCCAGCAGTTTTACCGGGACTTTTGGGATCAATGAGCAGTTCTTC. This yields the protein CASSFTGTFGINEQFF.